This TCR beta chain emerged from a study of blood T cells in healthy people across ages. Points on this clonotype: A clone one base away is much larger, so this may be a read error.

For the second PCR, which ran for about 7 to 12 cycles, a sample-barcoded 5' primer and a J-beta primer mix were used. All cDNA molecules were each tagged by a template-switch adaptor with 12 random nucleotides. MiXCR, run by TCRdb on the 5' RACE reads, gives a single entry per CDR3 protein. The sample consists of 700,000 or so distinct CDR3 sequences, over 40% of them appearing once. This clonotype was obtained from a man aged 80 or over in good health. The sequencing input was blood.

The chain's CDR3 is CASSQKETQFF. The CDR3 DNA reads as TGTGCCAGCAGCCAAAAAGAGACCCAGTTCTTC. The chain has TRBV3-1 and TRBJ2-1; D remains unclear. V was trimmed by 2 bases and J by 13 bases, leaving 9 bases between them. Germline lookup yields CDR1 LGHDT and CDR2 YNNKEL (reference sequence). The length of the CDR3 is 11 residues.